The rows below give T cell receptor beta chains drawn from one sample of a study of blood T cell repertoires in COVID-19. Profiling relied on immunoSEQ multiplex PCR, and the TCRdb table lists in-frame clones only, not all of them. This sample carries some 250,000 clones, 86% of them seen once, and the ten largest clones take 5.5% to 6.5%. The sample comprised peripheral blood. Receptors originate from a man between 60 and 70 years old with acute or convalescent COVID-19. Each CDR3 is given with its conserved first and last residue. The D gene is left open where the match is weak. Not all rows give a size; the values are once, few, many and, for expanded clones, a class.

.	TRBV14	TRBD2	TRBJ2-3	CASSPSGSSPDTQYF	TGTGCCAGCAGCCCTAGCGGGAGCTCACCAGATACGCAGTATTTT
.	TRBV6-6	TRBD1	TRBJ2-7	CASSPSAQGTGGEEQYF	TGTGCCAGCAGTCCATCGGCACAAGGGACAGGGGGCGAAGAGCAGTACTTC
.	TRBV27	TRBD1	TRBJ2-5	CASSFLDRVDETQYF	TGTGCCAGCAGTTTCCTGGACAGGGTGGATGAGACCCAGTACTTC
.	TRBV27	TRBD1	TRBJ1-5	CASSFSGQGSVNQPQHF	TGTGCCAGCAGTTTCTCGGGACAGGGTTCCGTCAATCAGCCCCAGCATTTT
.	TRBV28	.	TRBJ1-1	CASRGTGYGGTEAFF	TGTGCCAGCAGGGGAACAGGGTATGGTGGCACTGAAGCTTTCTTT
.	TRBV4-2	TRBD1	TRBJ2-7	CASSKRQGPYEQYF	TGTGCCAGCAGCAAAAGACAGGGGCCCTACGAGCAGTACTTC
.	TRBV9	.	TRBJ1-2	CASSAGLYGYTF	TGTGCCAGCAGCGCCGGGTTATATGGCTACACCTTC
.	TRBV7-6	TRBD1	TRBJ1-1	CASSLGGTGAFNTEAFF	TGTGCCAGCAGCTTAGGAGGGACAGGGGCCTTTAACACTGAAGCTTTCTTT
.	TRBV7-2	TRBD2	TRBJ2-1	CASSPGTLAAEQFF	TGTGCCAGCAGCCCCGGCACTCTAGCGGCCGAGCAGTTCTTC
.	TRBV7-3	.	TRBJ2-3	CASSLGRADTQYF	TGTGCCAGCAGCTTAGGCCGGGCAGATACGCAGTATTTT
.	TRBV7-9	.	TRBJ2-3	CASSPSTDTQYF	TGTGCCAGCAGCCCGAGCACAGATACGCAGTATTTT
.	TRBV7-3	.	TRBJ2-1	CASSLTATVSYNEQFF	TGTGCCAGCAGCTTAACGGCGACAGTCTCCTACAATGAGCAGTTCTTC
.	TRBV4-3	TRBD1	TRBJ1-5	CASSPTGGSQPQHF	TGCGCCAGCAGCCCCACAGGGGGCAGTCAGCCCCAGCATTTT
.	TRBV4-3	.	TRBJ1-3	CASSQGPGPGNTIYF	TGCGCCAGCAGCCAAGGCCCAGGCCCTGGAAACACCATATATTTT
.	TRBV9	.	TRBJ2-7	CASSVDQRAIDEQYF	TGTGCCAGCAGCGTAGATCAGCGGGCGATCGACGAGCAGTACTTC
.	TRBV11-3	TRBD2	TRBJ2-3	CASSFRGPSGYTDTQYF	TGTGCCAGCAGCTTCCGCGGTCCTAGCGGATACACAGATACGCAGTATTTT
few	TRBV28	TRBD1	TRBJ1-1	CASSLGQGVAFF	TGTGCCAGCAGTTTAGGACAGGGGGTGGCTTTCTTT
.	TRBV6-5	.	TRBJ1-2	CASSYSGGRYGYTF	TGTGCCAGCAGTTACTCAGGAGGGAGGTATGGCTACACCTTC
.	TRBV7-2	TRBD2	TRBJ2-1	CASSSAGTSNEQFF	TGTGCCAGCAGCTCAGCGGGGACTTCGAATGAGCAGTTCTTC
.	TRBV4-3	.	TRBJ2-7	CASSQGGRGLEQYF	TGCGCCAGCAGCCAAGGCGGGCGGGGCCTGGAGCAGTACTTC
.	TRBV29-1	TRBD1	TRBJ1-2	CSVGDRGSYTF	TGCAGCGTTGGGGACAGGGGGAGCTACACCTTC
.	TRBV6-4	TRBD2	TRBJ2-1	CASSASIAGVGYNEQFF	TGTGCCAGCAGTGCCTCAATAGCGGGAGTCGGCTACAATGAGCAGTTCTTC
.	TRBV5-1	TRBD1	TRBJ1-6	CASTTGTANSPLHF	TGCGCCAGCACAACCGGGACAGCCAATTCACCCCTCCACTTT
.	TRBV6-5	.	TRBJ2-2	CASTPLLGELFF	TGTGCCAGCACCCCACTTTTGGGGGAGCTGTTTTTT
.	TRBV10-3	TRBD2	TRBJ2-7	CAIRPLAGGEEQYF	TGTGCCATCAGGCCGCTAGCGGGAGGTGAAGAGCAGTACTTC
.	TRBV5-4	TRBD1	TRBJ1-2	CASSLGDRRWDGYTF	TGTGCCAGCAGCTTGGGGGACAGGAGATGGGATGGCTACACCTTC
.	TRBV28	.	TRBJ2-6	CASSLDRPSGANVLTF	TGTGCCAGCAGTTTAGACAGGCCCTCTGGGGCCAACGTCCTGACTTTC
.	TRBV2	TRBD1	TRBJ1-1	CASRATGLNTEAFF	TGTGCCAGCAGGGCGACAGGGTTGAACACTGAAGCTTTCTTT
.	TRBV24-1	.	TRBJ2-6	CATSDLRQGGSGANVLTF	TGTGCCACCAGTGATTTGAGGCAGGGGGGCTCTGGGGCCAACGTCCTGACTTTC
once	TRBV10-3	.	TRBJ1-2	CAIEGEYGYTF	TGTGCCATCGAGGGGGAATATGGCTACACCTTC
.	TRBV3-1/TRBV3-2	TRBD1	TRBJ1-5	CASSQQGGRNQPQHF	TGTGCCAGCAGCCAGCAGGGGGGCCGCAATCAGCCCCAGCATTTT
.	TRBV15	.	TRBJ1-4	CATSRQGFNEKLFF	TGTGCCACCAGCAGACAGGGGTTTAATGAAAAACTGTTTTTT
.	TRBV19	TRBD1	TRBJ2-7	CASSIGQGAGEQYF	TGTGCCAGTAGTATCGGACAGGGTGCGGGAGAGCAGTACTTC
once	TRBV19	.	TRBJ1-1	CASSPRTDRLKTSNTEAFF	TGTGCCAGTAGTCCCAGAACTGACAGGCTTAAGACCTCGAACACTGAAGCTTTCTTT
once	TRBV19	TRBD1	TRBJ2-7	CASSPRDRVFYEQYF	TGTGCCAGTAGCCCCCGGGACAGGGTCTTCTACGAGCAGTACTTC